This TCR beta chain is drawn from a study of T cell responses to AZD1222 COVID-19 vaccine. Germline values: CDR1 SGDLS, CDR2 YYNGEE. The CDR3 contains 18 residues. The V and J ends lost 0 bases and 2 bases, in that order; junction bases with no gene match: 10. Profiled with immunoSEQ multiplex PCR; TCRdb holds only in-frame clones, not every one. The data hold 69,000 or so clones, with nearly 90% observed a single time. J is TRBJ2-7 and V is TRBV9, with 11 bases aligning to TRBD2. This clonotype was sampled from an adult who received the AZD1222 COVID-19 vaccine. This sample comprised peripheral blood, obtained 28 days after the second AZD1222 dose. Here the CDR3 reads CASSVAPLLSGRAYEQYF. The CDR3 coding sequence is TGTGCCAGCAGCGTAGCCCCTCTCCTTAGCGGGAGGGCCTACGAGCAGTACTTC.